This TCR beta chain appears in the sequencing data of a study of neurological immune-mediated disorders. This clonotype was observed at least ten times. Germline V gene lookup returns CDR1 DFQATT and CDR2 SNEGSKA (reference sequence). Trimming took 3 bases from V and 5 from J; bases not matched to a gene: 2. This CDR3 is 13 amino acids long. TCRdb re-called the 5' RACE reads through MiXCR, storing one row per CDR3 protein. The table shows roughly 70,000 distinct CDR3 sequences, with around 4.8% occurring only once. Sequencing was performed on PBMCs. The TCR comes from a woman aged 70 to 79 with multiple sclerosis. The gene calls are TRBV20-1 and TRBJ2-2; TRBD2 matches 8 bases. The CDR3: CSASGRATGELFF. CDR3 nucleotides: TGCAGTGCTAGCGGGAGGGCGACCGGGGAGCTGTTTTTT.